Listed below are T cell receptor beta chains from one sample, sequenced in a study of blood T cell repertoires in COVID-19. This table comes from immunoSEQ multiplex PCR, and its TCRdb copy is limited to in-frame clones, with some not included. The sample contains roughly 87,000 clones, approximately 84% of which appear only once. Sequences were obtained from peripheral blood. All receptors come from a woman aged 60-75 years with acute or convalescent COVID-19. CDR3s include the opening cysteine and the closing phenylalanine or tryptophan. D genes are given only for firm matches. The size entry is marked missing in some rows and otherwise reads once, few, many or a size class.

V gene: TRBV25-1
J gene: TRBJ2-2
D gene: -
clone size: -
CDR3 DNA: TGTGCCAGCAGTGGCTCGAGCAGGGGATCAATGAACACCGGGGAGCTGTTTTTT
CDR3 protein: CASSGSSRGSMNTGELFF

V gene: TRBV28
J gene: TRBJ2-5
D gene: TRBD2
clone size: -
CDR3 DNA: TGTGCCAGCAGTTTATCCCTGGGACTAGGAGGAATCCAAGAGACCCAGTACTTC
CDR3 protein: CASSLSLGLGGIQETQYF

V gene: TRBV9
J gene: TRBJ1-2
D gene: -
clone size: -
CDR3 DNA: TGTGCCAGCAGCGTAGGGACAGCGAACTATGGCTACACCTTC
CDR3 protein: CASSVGTANYGYTF

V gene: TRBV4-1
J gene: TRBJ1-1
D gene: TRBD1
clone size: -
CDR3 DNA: TGCGCCAGCAGCCAAGTGGGGGGACAGGGGGTTTTTGACCCTGAAGCTTTCTTT
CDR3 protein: CASSQVGGQGVFDPEAFF

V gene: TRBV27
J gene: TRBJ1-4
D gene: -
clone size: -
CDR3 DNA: TGTGCCAGCAGTTTATTTCGGTCCCCGGAGGAAAAACTGTTTTTT
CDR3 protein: CASSLFRSPEEKLFF

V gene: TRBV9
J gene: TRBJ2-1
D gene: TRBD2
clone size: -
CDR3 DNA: TGTGCCAGCAGCGTAAGGGAGGGGTCCTACAATGAGCAGTTCTTC
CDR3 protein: CASSVREGSYNEQFF

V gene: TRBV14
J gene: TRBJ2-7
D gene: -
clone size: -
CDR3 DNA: TGTGCCAGCAGCCCCCGTAGCCAAGCGGCTCACGAGCAGTACTTC
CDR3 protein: CASSPRSQAAHEQYF

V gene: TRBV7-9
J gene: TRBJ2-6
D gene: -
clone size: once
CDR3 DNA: TGTGCCAGCAGCCCTAGGACAAGGAATAACGCCGTCCTGACTTTC
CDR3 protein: CASSPRTRNNAVLTF

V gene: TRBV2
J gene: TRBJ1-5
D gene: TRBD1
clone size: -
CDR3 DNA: TGTGCCAGCAGTTGGACAGGGATCGGCAATCAGCCCCAGCATTTT
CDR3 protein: CASSWTGIGNQPQHF

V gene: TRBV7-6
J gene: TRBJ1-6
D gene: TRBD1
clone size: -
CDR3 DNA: TGTGCCAGCAGCCTCGCTCCGGACAGGGCTTATTCACCCCTCCACTTT
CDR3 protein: CASSLAPDRAYSPLHF

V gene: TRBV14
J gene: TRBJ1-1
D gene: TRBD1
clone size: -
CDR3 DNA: TGTGCCAGCAGCCACGCCCTGGGACAGGGGGAGGTCGAAGCTTTCTTT
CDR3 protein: CASSHALGQGEVEAFF

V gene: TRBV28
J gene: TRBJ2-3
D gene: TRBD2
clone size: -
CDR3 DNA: TGTGCCAGCGGTCGGCTAGCGGGGGTCGATACGCAGTATTTT
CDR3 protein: CASGRLAGVDTQYF